A single sample is the source of the 32 T cell receptor beta chains below, sequenced in a study of T-cell reconstitution after alpha-beta-depleted transplantation in children. Preparation of the TCRbeta library was carried out with unique molecular identifiers. TCRdb fed the PCR reads into MiXCR, producing one record per CDR3 protein. The sample has 400,000 to 500,000 distinct CDR3 sequences; 11% are singletons. This material consisted of PBMCs from the stem cell graft donor, taken from the stem cell graft. All receptors come from a human donor who donated a stem cell graft to a child with acute myeloid leukemia.

This clonotype was recorded at least ten times. J is TRBJ1-3 and V is TRBV20-1, with D possibly matching TRBD1 (6 bases). The length of the CDR3 is 15 residues. V was trimmed by 0 bases and J by 8 bases, leaving 17 bases between them. Germline assignment: CDR1 DFQATT and CDR2 SNEGSKA (reference sequence). The CDR3 sequence is CSARDLGGGGDTIYF. CDR3 coding DNA: TGCAGTGCTAGAGATCTGGGGGGCGGGGGAGACACCATATATTTT.

This clonotype was counted a few times. The V and J genes are TRBV15 and TRBJ2-3; weak D call: TRBD2 (6 bases). Germline CDR1 reads LNHNV; CDR2 reads YYDKDF (reference sequence). V was clipped by 3 bases and J by 4 bases, with 17 bases between them. This CDR3 spans 16 amino acids. The CDR3 region has the DNA TGTGCCACCAGCAGGGAACTACTAGCAGGTCCAGATACGCAGTATTTT. It yields the protein CATSRELLAGPDTQYF.

This chain links TRBV9 with TRBJ2-3; D remains unclear. CDR3 length equals 13 residues. Deletions cut 2 bases from V and 0 bases from J, with 4 bases between. Germline V gene data show CDR1 as SGDLS and CDR2 as YYNGEE. For the CDR3, the DNA is TGTGCCAGCAGCGTTTTTAGCACAGATACGCAGTATTTT. Its translation is CASSVFSTDTQYF.

V and J are TRBV7-9 and TRBJ1-5; TRBD1 agrees at 8 bases. The CDR3 totals 14 residues. Germline CDR1 is SEHNR and CDR2 is FQNEAQ (reference sequence). The V segment lost 5 bases and the J segment 7 bases; nucleotides outside the gene matches: 7. The DNA of the CDR3 is TGTGCCAGCAGCCCAGGGGGCGCCTGGCAGCCCCAGCATTTT. This encodes CASSPGGAWQPQHF.

This chain connects TRBV4-2 to TRBJ1-4; D not resolved. Trimming pared 6 bases from V and 6 bases from J, leaving 2 bases between. This CDR3 has 10 residues. The germline CDR1 and CDR2 sequences are LGHNA and YNFKEQ. CDR3 region: CASSDEKLFF. CDR3 sequence (DNA): TGTGCCAGCAGTGATGAAAAACTGTTTTTT.

This clonotype has a count of ten or more. This chain joins TRBV7-8 and TRBJ2-1; no firm D call. V was cut by 6 bases and J by 7 bases, with 19 bases left in between. The CDR3 has 15 amino acids. The germline gives CDR1 SGHVS, CDR2 FQNEAQ. The DNA for the CDR3 is TGTGCCAGCAGTGCCGGGCCCTATAACGAGAATGAGCAGTTCTTC. Its translation: CASSAGPYNENEQFF. Full variable domain (outside the CDR3, taken from reference TRBV7-8 and TRBJ2-1): GAGVSQSPRYKVAKRGQDVALRCDPISGHVSLFWYQQALGQGPEFLTYFQNEAQLDKSGLPSDRFFAERPEGSVSTLKIQRTQQEDSAVYLCASSAGPYNENEQFFGPGTRLTVL.

This clonotype was found many times. This chain links TRBV18 with TRBJ2-3; D uncertain. Trimming pared 8 bases from V and 5 bases from J, leaving 8 bases between. The CDR3 is made up of 11 amino acids. Germline loops: CDR1 KGHSH, CDR2 LQKENI. CDR3 in amino acids: CASSPGDTQYF. CDR3 DNA: TGTGCCAGCAGCCCGGGAGATACGCAGTATTTT.

In this sample, this clonotype turned up many times. The chain couples TRBV12-3 or TRBV12-4 to TRBJ1-5, with D possibly matching TRBD1 (6 bases). V lost 7 bases, J lost 5 bases, and 12 bases lay in between. The CDR3 runs to 13 residues. DNA for the CDR3: TGTGCCAGCACCAGGGGATTTGATCAGCCCCAGCATTTT. Its translation: CASTRGFDQPQHF.

In its sample, this clonotype was seen many times. This CDR3 is CASSLGIANEQFF. The CDR3 nucleotides are TGCGCCAGCAGCTTAGGGATAGCGAATGAGCAGTTCTTC. The chain links TRBV5-1 to TRBJ2-1; tentative D call: TRBD2 (5 bases). This CDR3 is 13 amino acids long. Per germline, CDR1 SGHRS and CDR2 YFSETQ. With 2 bases removed from V and 7 bases from J, the gap between germline ends came to 10 bases.

The chain carries TRBV12-3 or TRBV12-4 and TRBJ2-7, with no clear D. The CDR3 totals 14 residues. Deletions cut 7 bases from V and 6 bases from J, with 19 bases between. CDR3 coding DNA: TGTGCCAGCACCTTCGGCCAGCTTCCCGGCGAGCAGTACTTC. Translation gives CASTFGQLPGEQYF.

This clonotype was seen at least ten times. The gene calls are TRBV6-5 and TRBJ1-2; tentative D call: TRBD1 (5 bases). Trimming cost V 0 bases and J 4 bases, with 18 bases left between them. In germline, CDR1 is MNHEY, CDR2 SVGAGI. The CDR3 covers 17 residues. Here the CDR3 reads CASSYSIGTERTYGYTF. DNA of the CDR3: TGTGCCAGCAGTTACTCGATAGGGACGGAGCGTACCTATGGCTACACCTTC.

The chain combines TRBV9 with TRBJ2-2, with D possibly being TRBD2 (5 bases). The CDR3 extends over 15 amino acids. Germline loops: CDR1 SGDLS, CDR2 YYNGEE. Trimming left V 5 bases short and J 0 bases short, with 11 bases between. The CDR3 protein is CASSTADPNTGELFF. DNA of the CDR3: TGTGCCAGCAGTACAGCGGACCCGAACACCGGGGAGCTGTTTTTT.

The genes are TRBV27 and TRBJ1-5; D unclear. Per the germline V gene, CDR1 is MNHEY and CDR2 is SMNVEV (reference sequence). CDR3 size: 15 residues. Deletions cut 3 bases from V and 1 base from J, with 10 bases between. The CDR3 sequence: CASSFAGPSNQPQHF. The CDR3 bases are TGTGCCAGCAGTTTTGCCGGGCCAAGCAATCAGCCCCAGCATTTT.

There are many counts of this clonotype. The J gene is TRBJ2-1, the V gene TRBV27, with TRBD2 matching 7 bases. Germline trimming cut 5 bases from V and 1 base from J; bases unmatched to any gene: 5. CDR1 is MNHEY and CDR2 is SMNVEV in the germline V gene (reference sequence). This CDR3 comprises 15 residues. Written as DNA, the CDR3 is TGTGCCAGCAGTATTGATAGCGGGTCCTACAATGAGCAGTTCTTC. Translated: CASSIDSGSYNEQFF.

The rearrangement joins TRBV24-1 to TRBJ2-1, with 7 bases identical to TRBD1. V lost 3 bases, J lost 7 bases, and 5 bases stayed unmatched. The CDR3 sequence is 14 residues long. Germline loops: CDR1 KGHDR, CDR2 SFDVKD. The CDR3 spells CATSDRGPANEQFF. The DNA of the CDR3 is TGTGCCACCAGTGATAGGGGGCCCGCAAATGAGCAGTTCTTC.

V gene TRBV5-1 combines with J gene TRBJ2-1; D perhaps matches TRBD1 (5 bases). Trimming removed 4 bases at V and 7 bases at J, with 9 bases between. The CDR3 has 12 residues. CDR1 and CDR2 (germline): SGHRS, YFSETQ. The CDR3 here is CASSVRVNEQFF. The DNA of the CDR3 is TGCGCCAGCAGCGTCAGGGTTAATGAGCAGTTCTTC.

This chain links TRBV7-2 with TRBJ2-3; D call uncertain. Germline V gene data show CDR1 as SGHTA and CDR2 as FQGNSA. The ends were cut back, 2 bases at V and 10 bases at J, with 7 bases in the middle. The CDR3 extends over 11 amino acids. This CDR3 reads CASSLNDAQYF. The CDR3 nucleotides are TGTGCCAGCAGCTTAAATGACGCGCAGTATTTT. Together with reference TRBV7-2 and TRBJ2-3, the CDR3 gives the full variable domain: GAGVSQSPSNKVTEKGKDVELRCDPISGHTALYWYRQSLGQGLEFLIYFQGNSAPDKSGLPSDRFSAERTGGSVSTLTIQRTQQEDSAVYLCASSLNDAQYFGPGTRLTVL.

The table lists this clonotype with a few counts. The chain recombines TRBV20-1 with TRBJ2-7, with 8 bases that match TRBD1. CDR1 is DFQATT and CDR2 is SNEGSKA in the germline V gene (reference sequence). The J segment lost 2 bases and the V segment lost 5 bases, leaving 14 bases of the junction unmatched. The length of the CDR3 is 16 residues. DNA of the CDR3: TGCAGTGCTGAGACAGGGGACGCCGGGACTGCCTACGAGCAGTACTTC. This translates into CSAETGDAGTAYEQYF.

This clonotype was seen a few times. The chain is built from TRBV6-1 and TRBJ1-2; 8 nucleotides match TRBD1. J gave up 3 bases and V 6 bases, and 6 bases lay outside the gene matches. Germline CDR1 is MNHNS and CDR2 is SASEGT. The CDR3 sequence is 14 residues long. The CDR3 sequence: CASSQTGAHYGYTF. The CDR3, as DNA: TGTGCCAGCAGCCAGACAGGGGCCCACTATGGCTACACCTTC.

This clonotype was observed a few times. The chain recombines TRBV4-1 with TRBJ2-1; the match to TRBD1 covers 7 bases. Per the germline V gene, CDR1 is MGHRA and CDR2 is YSYEKL. The V gene end was trimmed by 6 bases and the J gene end by 7 bases; junction bases not matched to a gene: 6. This CDR3 comprises 13 residues. This CDR3 reads CASRNTGVNEQFF. CDR3 DNA sequence: TGCGCCAGCAGAAATACAGGGGTTAATGAGCAGTTCTTC.

CDR3 protein: CASSGDRGATQYF. The CDR3 bases are TGTGCCAGCAGCGGCGACAGGGGGGCGACCCAGTACTTC. The V gene is TRBV7-2, the J gene TRBJ2-5, with TRBD1 matching over 9 bases. Per the germline V gene, CDR1 is SGHTA and CDR2 is FQGNSA. The CDR3 consists of 13 residues. V trimming: 5 bases; J trimming: 7 bases; junction bases outside the gene matches: 5.

This clonotype was found many times. The chain joins TRBV20-1 to TRBJ2-7; D tentatively reads TRBD1 or TRBD2 (5 bases each). CDR3 length equals 14 residues. V was trimmed by 5 bases and J by 9 bases, leaving 23 bases between them. Germline CDR1 is DFQATT and CDR2 is SNEGSKA (reference sequence). CDR3 amino acids: CSADVTRGASGQYF. CDR3 DNA sequence: TGCAGTGCTGATGTGACCCGAGGGGCCAGCGGGCAGTACTTC.

A few counts support this clonotype. J is TRBJ2-2 and V is TRBV7-9; TRBD1 aligns across 7 bases. This CDR3 region has 16 residues. CDR1 SEHNR and CDR2 FQNEAQ come from the germline V gene (reference sequence). Unmatched junction bases numbered 7, after V lost 5 bases and J lost 1 base. The CDR3 loop is CASSPRQGQNTGELFF. The CDR3 nucleotides read TGTGCCAGCAGCCCGCGACAGGGTCAGAACACCGGGGAGCTGTTTTTT.

This clonotype was picked up many times. The chain couples TRBV27 to TRBJ2-2; D is undetermined. Trimming shortened V by 3 bases and J by 1 base, and 6 bases separated the two germline ends. The CDR3 extends over 14 amino acids. Germline values: CDR1 MNHEY, CDR2 SMNVEV (reference sequence). DNA for the CDR3: TGTGCCAGCAGTTTCAGTGGGAACACCGGGGAGCTGTTTTTT. Residues: CASSFSGNTGELFF.

This clonotype was counted a few times. The chain links TRBV9 to TRBJ2-5, with a tentative D call TRBD1 (5 bases). The CDR3 totals 14 residues. V lost 1 base and J lost 1, with 8 bases in between. Germline V gene sequence: CDR1 SGDLS, CDR2 YYNGEE. This CDR3 is CASSVRQSQETQYF. DNA for the CDR3: TGTGCCAGCAGCGTACGACAGAGCCAAGAGACCCAGTACTTC.

This clonotype has just a few counts. The rearrangement links TRBV20-1 to TRBJ1-5, with 9 positions matching TRBD1. Germline CDR1 DFQATT, CDR2 SNEGSKA (reference sequence). This CDR3 is built from 15 residues. With 5 bases clipped from V and 2 bases from J, the junction kept 7 bases outside the gene matches. As DNA, the CDR3 is TGCAGTGCTCAACAGGGGGCGGGTGGCAATCAGCCCCAGCATTTT. This translates into CSAQQGAGGNQPQHF.

This chain connects TRBV20-1 to TRBJ2-3, with D maybe TRBD2 (6 bases). The CDR3 is 14 residues long. Per the germline V gene, CDR1 is DFQATT and CDR2 is SNEGSKA (reference sequence). Trimming took 6 bases from V and 6 from J, leaving 19 bases between them. In DNA form, the CDR3 reads TGCAGTGCCCACCCGGGACTGACCCTGGATACGCAGTATTTT. Protein product: CSAHPGLTLDTQYF.

This clonotype was seen a few times. This chain connects TRBV25-1 to TRBJ2-1; maybe TRBD1 (6 bases). Germline CDR1 reads MGHDK; CDR2 reads SYGVNS. Trimming took off 2 bases at V and 7 bases at J, with 9 bases between the two ends. The CDR3 consists of 13 residues. The CDR3 is CASSEDTGNEQFF. As DNA, the CDR3 is TGTGCCAGCAGTGAAGATACAGGGAATGAGCAGTTCTTC.

The sample holds a few counts of this clonotype. The V gene is TRBV7-2, the J gene TRBJ2-5, with 7 bases aligning to TRBD2. Germline loops: CDR1 SGHTA, CDR2 FQGNSA. V lost 8 bases to trimming and J lost 1 base; unmatched junction nucleotides: 4. The CDR3 covers 13 residues. The CDR3 loop reads CASQWGGQETQYF. The CDR3 nucleotides are TGTGCCAGCCAGTGGGGGGGCCAAGAGACCCAGTACTTC.

Ten or more counts support this clonotype. The chain has TRBV9 and TRBJ1-5; 7 bases match TRBD1. Germline V CDR1 and CDR2: SGDLS, YYNGEE. This CDR3 has 15 amino acids. The ends lost 4 bases at V and 4 bases at J; junction bases unmatched: 8. CDR3 sequence reads: CASSKDPGGNQPQHF. The CDR3 DNA reads TGTGCCAGCAGCAAAGACCCAGGGGGAAATCAGCCCCAGCATTTT.

The rearrangement uses TRBV2 and TRBJ2-5, with D unresolved. The V gene's germline CDR1 is SNHLY and CDR2 FYNNEI. Trimming shortened V by 8 bases and J by 2 bases, and 18 bases separated the two germline ends. This CDR3 is built from 15 residues. DNA of the CDR3: TGTGCCAGCCAAGAACGCAGGTGGGGACAAGAGACCCAGTACTTC. This gives the protein CASQERRWGQETQYF.

This clonotype was detected a few times. The CDR3 sequence: CAIGGGGAADTQYF. The CDR3 DNA is TGTGCCATCGGGGGCGGGGGGGCGGCTGATACGCAGTATTTT. This chain joins TRBV10-3 and TRBJ2-3; 9 nucleotides match TRBD2. Looked up from germline, CDR1 is ENHRY and CDR2 is SYGVKD. This CDR3 comprises 14 residues. Trimming took 8 bases from V and 6 from J; bases not matched to a gene: 9.